Listed below are T cell receptor beta chains from one sample, sequenced in a study of blood T cell repertoires in COVID-19. Sequenced by immunoSEQ multiplex PCR; TCRdb stores in-frame clones only, minus some. The sample includes roughly 350,000 clones, almost 90% of them seen just once. Sequencing was carried out using peripheral blood. These receptors all come from a woman in her 70s with COVID-19, enrolled during active disease. CDR3s include the opening cysteine and the closing phenylalanine or tryptophan. The order of the fields is CDR3 protein, V gene, J gene.

CDR3: CASSSAPGSTDTQYF
V: TRBV5-5
J: TRBJ2-3

CDR3: CASSLVPQVVHF
V: TRBV11-2
J: TRBJ1-5

CDR3: CASITRDQPQHF
V: TRBV7-6
J: TRBJ1-5

CDR3: CASSPYPSRSDDGYTF
V: TRBV18
J: TRBJ1-2

CDR3: CASSQPGQNSPLHF
V: TRBV4-1
J: TRBJ1-6

CDR3: CASSPIDRVNSPLHF
V: TRBV2
J: TRBJ1-6

CDR3: CASMAGPNLYEQYF
V: TRBV6-5
J: TRBJ2-7

CDR3: CASSWTSGGAAYNEQFF
V: TRBV28
J: TRBJ2-1

CDR3: CASSPGQGNNQPQHF
V: TRBV19
J: TRBJ1-5

CDR3: CSVETPRLDRVTWGYTF
V: TRBV29-1
J: TRBJ1-2

CDR3: CASSSTGNTEAFF
V: TRBV7-9
J: TRBJ1-1

CDR3: CAAYRDSPYGYTF
V: TRBV10-3
J: TRBJ1-2